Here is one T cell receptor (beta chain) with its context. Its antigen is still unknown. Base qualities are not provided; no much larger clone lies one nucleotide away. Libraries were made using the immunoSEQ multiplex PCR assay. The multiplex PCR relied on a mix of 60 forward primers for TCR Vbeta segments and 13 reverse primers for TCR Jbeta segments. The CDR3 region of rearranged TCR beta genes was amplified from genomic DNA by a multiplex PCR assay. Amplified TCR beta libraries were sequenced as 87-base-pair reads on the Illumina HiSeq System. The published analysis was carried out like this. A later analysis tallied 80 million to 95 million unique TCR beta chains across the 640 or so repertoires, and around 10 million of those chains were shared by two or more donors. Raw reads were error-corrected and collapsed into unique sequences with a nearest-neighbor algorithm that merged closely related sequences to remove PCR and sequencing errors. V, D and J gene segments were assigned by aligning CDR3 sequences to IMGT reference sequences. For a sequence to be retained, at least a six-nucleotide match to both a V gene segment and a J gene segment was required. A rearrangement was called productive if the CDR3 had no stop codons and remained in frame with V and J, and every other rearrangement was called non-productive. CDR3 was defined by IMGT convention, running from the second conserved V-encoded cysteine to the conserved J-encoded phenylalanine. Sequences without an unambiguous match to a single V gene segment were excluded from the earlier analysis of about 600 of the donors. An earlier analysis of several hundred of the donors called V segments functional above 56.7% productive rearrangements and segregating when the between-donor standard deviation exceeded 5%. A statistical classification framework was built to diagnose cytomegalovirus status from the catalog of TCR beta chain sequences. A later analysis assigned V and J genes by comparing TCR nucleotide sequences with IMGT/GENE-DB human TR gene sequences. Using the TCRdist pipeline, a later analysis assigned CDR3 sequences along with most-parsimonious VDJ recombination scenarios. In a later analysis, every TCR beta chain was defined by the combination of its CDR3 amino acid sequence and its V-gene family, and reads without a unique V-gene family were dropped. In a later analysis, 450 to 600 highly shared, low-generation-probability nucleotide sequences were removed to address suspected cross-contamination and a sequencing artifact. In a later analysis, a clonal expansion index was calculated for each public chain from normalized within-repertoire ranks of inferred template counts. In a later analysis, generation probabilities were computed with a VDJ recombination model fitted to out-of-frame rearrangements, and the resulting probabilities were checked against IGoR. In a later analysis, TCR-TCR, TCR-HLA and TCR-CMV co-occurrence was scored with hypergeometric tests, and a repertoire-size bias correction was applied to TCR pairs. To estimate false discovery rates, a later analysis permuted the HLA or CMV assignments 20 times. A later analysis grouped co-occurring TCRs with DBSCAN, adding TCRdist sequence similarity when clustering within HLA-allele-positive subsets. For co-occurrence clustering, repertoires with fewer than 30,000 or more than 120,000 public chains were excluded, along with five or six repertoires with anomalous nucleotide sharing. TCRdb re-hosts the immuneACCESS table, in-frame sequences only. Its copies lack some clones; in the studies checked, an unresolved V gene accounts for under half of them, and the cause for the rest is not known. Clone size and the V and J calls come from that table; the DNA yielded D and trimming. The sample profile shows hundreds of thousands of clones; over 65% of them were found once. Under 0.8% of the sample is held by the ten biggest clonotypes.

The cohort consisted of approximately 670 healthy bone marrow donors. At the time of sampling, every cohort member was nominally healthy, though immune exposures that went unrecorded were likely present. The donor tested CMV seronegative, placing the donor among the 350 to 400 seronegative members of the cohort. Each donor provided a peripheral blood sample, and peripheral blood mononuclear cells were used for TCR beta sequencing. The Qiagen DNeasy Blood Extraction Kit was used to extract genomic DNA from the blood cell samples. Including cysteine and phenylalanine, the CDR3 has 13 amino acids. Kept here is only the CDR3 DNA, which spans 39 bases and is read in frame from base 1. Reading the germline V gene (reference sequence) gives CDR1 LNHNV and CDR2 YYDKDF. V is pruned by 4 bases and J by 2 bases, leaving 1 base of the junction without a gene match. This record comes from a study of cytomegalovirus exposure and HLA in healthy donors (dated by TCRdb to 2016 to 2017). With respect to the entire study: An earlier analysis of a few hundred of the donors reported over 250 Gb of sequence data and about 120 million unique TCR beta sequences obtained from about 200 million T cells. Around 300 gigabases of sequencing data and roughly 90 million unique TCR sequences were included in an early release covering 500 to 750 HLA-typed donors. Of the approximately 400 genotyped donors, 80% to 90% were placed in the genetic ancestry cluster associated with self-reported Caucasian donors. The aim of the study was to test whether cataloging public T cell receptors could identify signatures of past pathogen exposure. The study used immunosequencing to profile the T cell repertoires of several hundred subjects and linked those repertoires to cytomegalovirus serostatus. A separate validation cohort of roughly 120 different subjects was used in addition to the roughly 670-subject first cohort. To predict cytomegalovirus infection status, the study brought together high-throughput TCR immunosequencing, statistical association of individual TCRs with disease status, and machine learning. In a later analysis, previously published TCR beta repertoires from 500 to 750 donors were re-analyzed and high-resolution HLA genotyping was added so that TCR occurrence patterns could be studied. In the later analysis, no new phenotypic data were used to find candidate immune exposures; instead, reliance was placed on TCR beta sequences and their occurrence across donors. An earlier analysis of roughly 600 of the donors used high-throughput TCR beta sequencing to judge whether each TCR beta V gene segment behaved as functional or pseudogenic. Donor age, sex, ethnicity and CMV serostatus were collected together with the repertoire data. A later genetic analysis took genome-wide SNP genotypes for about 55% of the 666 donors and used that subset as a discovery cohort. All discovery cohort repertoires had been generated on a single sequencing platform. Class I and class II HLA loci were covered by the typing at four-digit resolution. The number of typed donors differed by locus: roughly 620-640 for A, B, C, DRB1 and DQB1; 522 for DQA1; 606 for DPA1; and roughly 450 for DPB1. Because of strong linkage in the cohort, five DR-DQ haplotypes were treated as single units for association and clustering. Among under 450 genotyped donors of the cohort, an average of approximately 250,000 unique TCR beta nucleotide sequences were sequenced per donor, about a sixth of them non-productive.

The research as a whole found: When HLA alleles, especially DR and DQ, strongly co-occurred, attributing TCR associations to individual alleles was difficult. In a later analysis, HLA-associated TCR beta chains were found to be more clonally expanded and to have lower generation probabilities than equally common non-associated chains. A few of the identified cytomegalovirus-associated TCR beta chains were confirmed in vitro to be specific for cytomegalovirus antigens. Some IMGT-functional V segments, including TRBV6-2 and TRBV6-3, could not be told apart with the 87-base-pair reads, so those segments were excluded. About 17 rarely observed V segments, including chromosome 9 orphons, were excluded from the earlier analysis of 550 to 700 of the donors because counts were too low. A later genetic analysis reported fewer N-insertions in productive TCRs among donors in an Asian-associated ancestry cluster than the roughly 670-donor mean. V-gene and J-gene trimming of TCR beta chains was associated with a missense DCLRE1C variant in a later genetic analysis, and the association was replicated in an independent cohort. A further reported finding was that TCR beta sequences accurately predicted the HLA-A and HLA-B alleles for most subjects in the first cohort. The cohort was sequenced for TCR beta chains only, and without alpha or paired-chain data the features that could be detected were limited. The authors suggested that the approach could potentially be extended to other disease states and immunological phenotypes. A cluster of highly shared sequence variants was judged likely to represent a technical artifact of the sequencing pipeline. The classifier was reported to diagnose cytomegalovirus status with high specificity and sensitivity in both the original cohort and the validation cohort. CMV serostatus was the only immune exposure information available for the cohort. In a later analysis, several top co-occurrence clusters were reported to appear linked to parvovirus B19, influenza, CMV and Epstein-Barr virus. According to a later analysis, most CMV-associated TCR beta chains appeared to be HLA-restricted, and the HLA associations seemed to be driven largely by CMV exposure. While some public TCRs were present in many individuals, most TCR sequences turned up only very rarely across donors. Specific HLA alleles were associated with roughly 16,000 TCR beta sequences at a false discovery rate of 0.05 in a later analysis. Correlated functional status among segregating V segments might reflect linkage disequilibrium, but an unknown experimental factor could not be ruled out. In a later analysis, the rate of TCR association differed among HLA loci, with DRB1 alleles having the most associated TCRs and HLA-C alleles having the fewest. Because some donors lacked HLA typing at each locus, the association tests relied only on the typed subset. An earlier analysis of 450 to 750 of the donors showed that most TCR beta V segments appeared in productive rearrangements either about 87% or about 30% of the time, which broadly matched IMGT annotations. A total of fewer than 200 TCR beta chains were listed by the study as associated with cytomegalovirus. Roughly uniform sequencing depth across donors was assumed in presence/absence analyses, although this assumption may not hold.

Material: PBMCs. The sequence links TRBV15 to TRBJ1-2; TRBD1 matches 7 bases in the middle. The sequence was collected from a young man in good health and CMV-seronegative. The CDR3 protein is CATSKDRNYGYTF. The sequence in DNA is TGTGCCACCAGCAAGGACAGGAACTATGGCTACACCTTC. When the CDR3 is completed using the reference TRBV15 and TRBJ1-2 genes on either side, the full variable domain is DAMVIQNPRYQVTQFGKPVTLSCSQTLNHNVMYWYQQKSSQAPKLLFHYYDKDFNNEADTPDNFQSRRPNTSFCFLDIRSPGLGDTAMYLCATSKDRNYGYTFGSGTRLTVV.